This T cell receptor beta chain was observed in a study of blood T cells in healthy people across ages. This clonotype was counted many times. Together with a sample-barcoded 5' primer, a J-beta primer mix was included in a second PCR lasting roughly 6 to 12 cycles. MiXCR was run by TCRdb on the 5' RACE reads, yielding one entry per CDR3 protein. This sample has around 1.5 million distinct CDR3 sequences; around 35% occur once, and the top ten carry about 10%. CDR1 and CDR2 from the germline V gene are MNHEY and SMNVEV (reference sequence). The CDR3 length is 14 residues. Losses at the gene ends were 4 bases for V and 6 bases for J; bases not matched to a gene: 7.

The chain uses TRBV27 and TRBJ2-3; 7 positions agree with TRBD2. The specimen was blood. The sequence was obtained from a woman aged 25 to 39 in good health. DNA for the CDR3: TGTGCCAGCAGTTACCGCGGGGGTACCGATACGCAGTATTTT. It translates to CASSYRGGTDTQYF.